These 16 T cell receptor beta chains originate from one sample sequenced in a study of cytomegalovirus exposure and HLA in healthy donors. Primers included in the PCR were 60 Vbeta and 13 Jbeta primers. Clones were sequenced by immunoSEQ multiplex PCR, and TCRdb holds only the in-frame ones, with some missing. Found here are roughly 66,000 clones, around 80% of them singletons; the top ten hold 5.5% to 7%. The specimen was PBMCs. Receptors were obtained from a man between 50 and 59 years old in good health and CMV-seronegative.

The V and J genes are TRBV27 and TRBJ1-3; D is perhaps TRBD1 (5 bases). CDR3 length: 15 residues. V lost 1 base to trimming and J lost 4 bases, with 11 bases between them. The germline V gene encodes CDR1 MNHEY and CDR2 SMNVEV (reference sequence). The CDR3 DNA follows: TGTGCCAGCAGTTTATGGGGCACAGCCGGAAACACCATATATTTT. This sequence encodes CASSLWGTAGNTIYF.

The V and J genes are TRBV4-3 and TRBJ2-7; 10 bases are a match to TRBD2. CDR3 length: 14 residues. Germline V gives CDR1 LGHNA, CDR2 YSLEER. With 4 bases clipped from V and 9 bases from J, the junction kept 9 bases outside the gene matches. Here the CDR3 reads CASSPGLAERVQYF. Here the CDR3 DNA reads TGCGCCAGCAGCCCCGGACTAGCGGAGCGGGTGCAGTACTTC.

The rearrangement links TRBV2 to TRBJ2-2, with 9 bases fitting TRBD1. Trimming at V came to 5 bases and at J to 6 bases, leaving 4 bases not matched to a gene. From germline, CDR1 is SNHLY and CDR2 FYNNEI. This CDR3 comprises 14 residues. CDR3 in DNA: TGTGCCAGCAGTCGGGACAGGGTGGCCGGGGAGCTGTTTTTT. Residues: CASSRDRVAGELFF. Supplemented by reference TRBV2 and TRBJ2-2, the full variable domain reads EPEVTQTPSHQVTQMGQEVILRCVPISNHLYFYWYRQILGQKVEFLVSFYNNEISEKSEIFDDQFSVERPDGSNFTLKIRSTKLEDSAMYFCASSRDRVAGELFFGEGSRLTVL.

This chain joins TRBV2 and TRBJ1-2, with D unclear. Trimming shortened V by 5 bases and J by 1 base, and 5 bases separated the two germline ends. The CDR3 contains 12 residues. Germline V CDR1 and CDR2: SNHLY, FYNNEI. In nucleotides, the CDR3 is TGTGCCAGCAGTAGAGATAACTATGGCTACACCTTC. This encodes CASSRDNYGYTF.

The CDR3 sequence is CSAEDTEAFF. The CDR3 nucleotides read TGCAGTGCGGAGGACACTGAAGCTTTCTTT. The gene calls are TRBV20-1 and TRBJ1-1; D not resolved. This CDR3 has 10 residues. Between the trimmed V and J ends, which lost 6 bases and 3 bases, there was a span of 5 bases. From germline, CDR1 is DFQATT and CDR2 SNEGSKA (reference sequence).

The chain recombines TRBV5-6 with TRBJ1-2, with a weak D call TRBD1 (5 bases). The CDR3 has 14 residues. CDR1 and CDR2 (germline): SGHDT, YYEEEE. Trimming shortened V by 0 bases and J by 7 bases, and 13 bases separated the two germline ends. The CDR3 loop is CASSLGQGIGGYTF. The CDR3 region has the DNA TGTGCCAGCAGCTTGGGCCAGGGTATCGGTGGCTACACCTTC.

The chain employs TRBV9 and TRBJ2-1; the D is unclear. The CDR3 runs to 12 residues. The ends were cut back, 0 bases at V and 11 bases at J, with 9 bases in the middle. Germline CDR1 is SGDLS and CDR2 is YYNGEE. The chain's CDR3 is CASSVAQDKQFF. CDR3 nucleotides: TGTGCCAGCAGCGTAGCTCAGGATAAGCAGTTCTTC.

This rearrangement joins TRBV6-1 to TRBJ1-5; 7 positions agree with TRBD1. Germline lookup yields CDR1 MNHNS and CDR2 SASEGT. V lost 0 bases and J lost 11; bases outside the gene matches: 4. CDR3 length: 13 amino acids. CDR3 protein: CASSEAGTVSQHF. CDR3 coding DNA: TGTGCCAGCAGTGAAGCGGGGACAGTCTCCCAGCATTTT.

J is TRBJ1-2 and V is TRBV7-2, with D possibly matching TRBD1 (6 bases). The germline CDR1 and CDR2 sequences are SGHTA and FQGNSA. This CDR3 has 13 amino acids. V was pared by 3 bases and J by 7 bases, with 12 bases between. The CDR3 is CASSFPGVGGYTF. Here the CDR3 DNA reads TGTGCCAGCAGCTTCCCAGGGGTGGGTGGCTACACCTTC.

The CDR3 DNA follows: TGTGCCAGCAGTTATCGAGGGCGCTACGAGCAGTACTTC. This encodes CASSYRGRYEQYF. This chain joins TRBV6-5 and TRBJ2-7; TRBD2 might be the D (5 bases). Per the germline V gene, CDR1 is MNHEY and CDR2 is SVGAGI. This CDR3 has 13 residues. Deletions cut 3 bases from V and 3 bases from J, with 9 bases between.

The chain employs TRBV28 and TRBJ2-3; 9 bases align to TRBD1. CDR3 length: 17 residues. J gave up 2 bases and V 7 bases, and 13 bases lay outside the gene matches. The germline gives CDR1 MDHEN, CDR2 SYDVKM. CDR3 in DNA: TGTGCCAGCATCACAGGGGGGACAGGGCACAACACAGATACGCAGTATTTT. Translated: CASITGGTGHNTDTQYF.

CDR3 nucleotides: TGTGCCAGCAGCCGGAGCTACGTTGGTGAGCAGTTCTTC. As protein: CASSRSYVGEQFF. The chain employs TRBV14 and TRBJ2-1; D gene ambiguous. The germline V gene encodes CDR1 SGHDN and CDR2 FVKESK. The CDR3 spans 13 residues. V lost 4 bases, J lost 9 bases, and 13 bases lay in between. Filled out from reference TRBV14 and TRBJ2-1, the complete variable domain reads EAGVTQFPSHSVIEKGQTVTLRCDPISGHDNLYWYRRVMGKEIKFLLHFVKESKQDESGMPNNRFLAERTGGTYSTLKVQPAELEDSGVYFCASSRSYVGEQFFGPGTRLTVL.

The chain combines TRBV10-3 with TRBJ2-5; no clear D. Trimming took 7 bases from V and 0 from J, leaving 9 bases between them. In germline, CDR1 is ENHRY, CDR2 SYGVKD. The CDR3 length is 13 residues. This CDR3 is CAITKAYQETQYF. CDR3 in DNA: TGTGCCATCACTAAAGCGTACCAAGAGACCCAGTACTTC.

The CDR3 spells CASSLLSGTGGDGYTF. DNA for the CDR3: TGTGCCAGCAGCTTGCTGTCCGGGACAGGGGGCGATGGCTACACCTTC. This sequence joins TRBV7-9 and TRBJ1-2; 12 positions agree with TRBD1. V gave up 3 bases and J gave up 6 bases; unmatched junction bases: 8. Germline CDR1 is SEHNR and CDR2 is FQNEAQ (reference sequence). The CDR3 covers 16 residues.

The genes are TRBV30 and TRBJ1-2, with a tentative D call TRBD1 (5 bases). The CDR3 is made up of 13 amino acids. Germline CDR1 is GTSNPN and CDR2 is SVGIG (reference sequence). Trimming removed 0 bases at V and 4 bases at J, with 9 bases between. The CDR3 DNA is TGTGCCTGGAGTGTACCAAGGGGCTATGGCTACACCTTC. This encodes CAWSVPRGYGYTF.

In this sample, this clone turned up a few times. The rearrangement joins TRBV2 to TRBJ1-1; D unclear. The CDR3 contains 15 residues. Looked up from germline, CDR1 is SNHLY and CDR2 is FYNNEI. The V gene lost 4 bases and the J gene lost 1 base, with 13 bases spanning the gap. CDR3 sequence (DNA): TGTGCCAGCAGTGCCTCGACAAGCCGGAACACTGAAGCTTTCTTT. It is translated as CASSASTSRNTEAFF.